The rows below give T cell receptor beta chains drawn from one sample of a study of blood T cell repertoires in COVID-19. The data were produced by immunoSEQ multiplex PCR, yet TCRdb's version contains in-frame clones alone and is incomplete. The sample contains nearly 350,000 clones, more than 70% of which appear only once. Material: peripheral blood. The receptors come from a man aged 30-40 years with active or convalescent COVID-19. Each CDR3 is given with its conserved first and last residue. A D gene is named only where the DNA matches it firmly. The listing skips clone size in some rows; elsewhere it reads once, few, many or a size class.

abundance	d_gene	v_gene	j_gene	CDR3aa	CDR3nt
once	.	TRBV5-6	TRBJ1-2	CASSTSHGYTF	TGTGCCAGCAGCACGAGTCATGGCTACACCTTC
.	.	TRBV21-1	TRBJ2-1	CASSSLIAGEENEQFF	TGTGCCAGCAGCTCCTTAATAGCGGGAGAGGAAAATGAGCAGTTCTTC
once	.	TRBV5-8	TRBJ2-2	CASSAPGGGTGELFF	TGTGCCAGCAGCGCTCCGGGGGGCGGGACCGGGGAGCTGTTTTTT
.	TRBD2	TRBV29-1	TRBJ2-3	CSVAAGGPTDTQYF	TGCAGCGTTGCAGCGGGGGGACCCACAGATACGCAGTATTTT
.	.	TRBV3-1/TRBV3-2	TRBJ2-3	CASSRDTHTDTQYF	TGTGCCAGCAGCAGGGACACCCACACAGATACGCAGTATTTT
.	.	TRBV9	TRBJ1-2	CASSPQRGEWYGYTF	TGTGCCAGCAGCCCTCAAAGGGGCGAGTGGTATGGCTACACCTTC
.	TRBD1	TRBV27	TRBJ1-2	CASRQGAFVRYGYTF	TGTGCCAGCAGACAGGGGGCCTTCGTCCGCTATGGCTACACCTTC
.	.	TRBV4-3	TRBJ2-1	CASSHGINEQFF	TGCGCCAGCAGCCACGGGATAAATGAGCAGTTCTTC
.	.	TRBV15	TRBJ2-1	CATSIPEQPNNEQFF	TGTGCCACCAGCATCCCCGAACAGCCTAACAATGAGCAGTTCTTC
.	TRBD1	TRBV28	TRBJ1-5	CASSQPGQGNQPQHF	TGTGCCAGCAGTCAACCGGGACAGGGAAATCAGCCCCAGCATTTT
.	.	TRBV6-5	TRBJ2-2	CASSPGEELFF	TGTGCCAGCAGCCCGGGAGAGGAGCTGTTTTTT
.	.	TRBV6-1	TRBJ1-1	CASSELYEAFF	TGTGCCAGCAGTGAACTCTATGAAGCTTTCTTT
.	TRBD1	TRBV6-4	TRBJ1-2	CASSRDRGYSGYTF	TGTGCCAGCAGTCGGGACAGGGGGTATAGTGGCTACACCTTC
.	.	TRBV7-2	TRBJ1-2	CASSLAGGGYTF	TGTGCCAGCAGCTTAGCGGGGGGTGGCTACACCTTC
.	.	TRBV27	TRBJ1-4	CATGAFESTNEKLFF	TGTGCCACAGGGGCTTTTGAATCAACTAATGAAAAACTGTTTTTT
.	TRBD2	TRBV19	TRBJ2-7	CASSKLLAGAPYEQYF	TGTGCCAGTAGTAAGTTACTAGCGGGAGCTCCCTACGAGCAGTACTTC
.	TRBD2	TRBV2	TRBJ2-1	CASSPSGGANEQFF	TGTGCCAGCAGTCCTAGCGGGGGGGCCAATGAGCAGTTCTTC
.	TRBD2	TRBV5-1	TRBJ2-5	CASSLGSGGKQETQYF	TGCGCCAGCAGCTTGGGGTCGGGGGGAAAACAAGAGACCCAGTACTTC
once	.	TRBV19	TRBJ1-6	CASRRRQATSSPLHF	TGTGCCAGTAGACGAAGACAGGCCACTAGTTCACCCCTCCACTTT
once	TRBD1	TRBV4-1	TRBJ2-7	CASSSRQGYEQYF	TGCGCCAGCAGCTCGAGACAGGGGTACGAGCAGTACTTC
.	.	TRBV4-2	TRBJ1-5	CASSQDPQGGQPQHF	TGTGCCAGCAGCCAAGACCCACAGGGCGGTCAGCCCCAGCATTTT
.	TRBD2	TRBV19	TRBJ2-7	CASSTQREGLYEQYF	TGTGCCAGTAGTACCCAGCGGGAGGGCCTATACGAGCAGTACTTC
.	.	TRBV29-1	TRBJ1-6	CSARAQGDGSPLHF	TGCAGCGCCCGAGCACAGGGCGACGGTTCACCCCTCCACTTT
.	TRBD1	TRBV12-3/TRBV12-4	TRBJ1-5	CASSRQGNQPQHF	TGTGCCAGCAGTCGACAGGGAAATCAGCCCCAGCATTTT
.	.	TRBV5-1	TRBJ2-2	CASTPPRDTGELFF	TGCGCCAGCACCCCGCCTCGGGACACCGGGGAGCTGTTTTTT
.	.	TRBV3-1/TRBV3-2	TRBJ1-3	CASSQGLPSGNTIYF	TGTGCCAGCAGCCAAGGACTTCCCTCTGGAAACACCATATATTTT
.	TRBD1	TRBV7-9	TRBJ2-7	CASSKGGLSYEQYF	TGTGCCAGCAGCAAAGGGGGCCTATCCTACGAGCAGTACTTC
.	TRBD1	TRBV18	TRBJ1-5	CASSPDRGTVQPQHF	TGTGCCAGCTCTCCGGACAGGGGAACCGTACAGCCCCAGCATTTT
.	TRBD1	TRBV5-1	TRBJ1-2	CASSPGQGEAYTF	TGCGCCAGCAGCCCCGGACAGGGGGAGGCCTACACCTTC
few	TRBD1	TRBV27	TRBJ2-7	CASSLGGQGYEQYF	TGTGCCAGCAGTTTAGGAGGACAGGGGTACGAGCAGTACTTC
.	TRBD1	TRBV5-4	TRBJ1-2	CASSVDRARLSYTF	TGTGCCAGCAGCGTAGACAGGGCTCGGCTAAGCTACACCTTC
.	.	TRBV19	TRBJ1-1	CASISPTVLNTEAFF	TGTGCCAGTATTTCTCCGACAGTCCTGAACACTGAAGCTTTCTTT
few	TRBD1	TRBV7-2	TRBJ1-2	CASSSGDRVYGYTF	TGTGCCAGCAGCTCGGGAGACAGGGTCTATGGCTACACCTTC
.	TRBD2	TRBV11-3	TRBJ2-7	CASSLVGGVNEQYF	TGTGCCAGCAGCTTAGTTGGGGGGGTCAACGAGCAGTACTTC
.	TRBD1	TRBV11-3	TRBJ2-1	CASSVRTGVFGGNEQFF	TGTGCCAGCAGCGTTCGGACAGGGGTCTTTGGGGGCAATGAGCAGTTCTTC
.	.	TRBV28	TRBJ1-4	CASSFGDMNEKLFF	TGTGCCAGCAGTTTCGGGGATATGAACGAAAAACTGTTTTTT
.	.	TRBV11-2	TRBJ2-2	CASSWGLQAGELFF	TGTGCCAGCAGCTGGGGGCTGCAGGCGGGGGAGCTGTTTTTT
once	.	TRBV4-3	TRBJ2-4	CASSRAMGARAKNIQYF	TGCGCCAGCAGCCGGGCCATGGGGGCGAGGGCCAAAAACATTCAGTACTTC
.	TRBD1	TRBV28	TRBJ1-1	CASRITGGTEAFF	TGTGCCAGCAGAATAACAGGGGGTACTGAAGCTTTCTTT
.	TRBD1	TRBV5-5	TRBJ1-1	CASSSGQGGVGTEAFF	TGTGCCAGCAGCTCGGGACAGGGGGGTGTCGGCACTGAAGCTTTCTTT
.	.	TRBV19	TRBJ1-5	CASSIGVGGPYSNQPQHF	TGTGCCAGTAGTATAGGGGTCGGGGGGCCCTATAGCAATCAGCCCCAGCATTTT
.	.	TRBV24-1	TRBJ2-4	CATSDTRRYPQNIQYF	TGTGCCACCAGTGATACTCGTCGGTACCCCCAAAACATTCAGTACTTC
few	.	TRBV5-1	TRBJ2-3	CASSLGGDASTDTQYF	TGCGCCAGCAGCTTGGGCGGGGACGCTAGCACAGATACGCAGTATTTT
.	TRBD1	TRBV28	TRBJ1-2	CASSNPGQDYGYTF	TGTGCCAGCTCGAATCCGGGACAGGACTATGGCTACACCTTC
.	TRBD1	TRBV5-1	TRBJ2-7	CASSKGQGRAYEQYF	TGCGCCAGCAGCAAAGGACAGGGTAGAGCCTACGAGCAGTACTTC
.	TRBD1	TRBV9	TRBJ2-7	CASSQGQGGYEQYF	TGTGCCAGCAGCCAAGGACAGGGGGGCTACGAGCAGTACTTC
.	TRBD2	TRBV18	TRBJ2-2	CASSRPGGLAVGELFF	TGTGCCAGCTCAAGGCCCGGGGGACTAGCGGTCGGGGAGCTGTTTTTT
.	TRBD1	TRBV5-1	TRBJ1-5	CASSLGQGDQPQHF	TGCGCCAGCAGCCTGGGACAGGGGGATCAGCCCCAGCATTTT
.	.	TRBV11-2	TRBJ2-5	CASSPRRFQETQYF	TGTGCCAGCAGCCCCCGTAGATTTCAAGAGACCCAGTACTTC
.	.	TRBV3-1/TRBV3-2	TRBJ2-3	CASSPPSTDTQYF	TGTGCCAGCAGCCCCCCTAGCACAGATACGCAGTATTTT
.	TRBD2	TRBV5-6	TRBJ2-3	CASSWTSGSADTQYF	TGTGCCAGCAGCTGGACTAGCGGGAGTGCAGATACGCAGTATTTT
.	.	TRBV3-1/TRBV3-2	TRBJ2-2	CASSQDGASTGELFF	TGTGCCAGCAGCCAAGATGGGGCGAGCACCGGGGAGCTGTTTTTT
.	.	TRBV12-3/TRBV12-4	TRBJ1-1	CASSSGVNTEAFF	TGTGCCAGCAGTTCGGGGGTGAACACTGAAGCTTTCTTT
.	.	TRBV7-3	TRBJ2-1	CASSLGALNEQFF	TGTGCCAGCAGCTTAGGGGCCCTCAATGAGCAGTTCTTC
.	TRBD1	TRBV5-4	TRBJ2-1	CASSSITRDRGFHNEQFF	TGTGCCAGCAGCTCCATAACCCGGGACAGGGGGTTTCACAATGAGCAGTTCTTC
.	.	TRBV15	TRBJ2-5	CATSRAGTRETQYF	TGTGCCACCAGCAGAGCCGGGACACGAGAGACCCAGTACTTC
.	TRBD1	TRBV11-3	TRBJ1-2	CASYVLTGGNGYTF	TGTGCCAGCTATGTCCTAACAGGGGGGAATGGCTACACCTTC
.	.	TRBV12-5	TRBJ2-3	CASGQTGTATDTQYF	TGTGCTAGTGGGCAGACCGGGACTGCTACAGATACGCAGTATTTT
few	.	TRBV30	TRBJ1-4	CAWGRDGEKLFF	TGTGCCTGGGGTCGCGACGGGGAAAAACTGTTTTTT
.	TRBD1	TRBV19	TRBJ1-5	CASSGRRDSGSNQPQHF	TGTGCCAGTAGTGGACGCCGGGACAGCGGGAGCAATCAGCCCCAGCATTTT